This T cell receptor beta chain was profiled in a study of CD8 T cells in ankylosing spondylitis (dated by TCRdb to the late 2010s). For the wider study: To find TCR variants linked to disease, the study profiled T cell receptor beta repertoires in ankylosing spondylitis patients and healthy donors. Peripheral blood samples were taken, and synovial fluid was additionally collected from ankylosing spondylitis patients. The full study cohort was made up of under 30 ankylosing spondylitis patients and over 90 healthy donors. On the study overall, not on this receptor specifically: The disease-linked clones were reported to be significantly enriched in matched synovial fluid samples from ankylosing spondylitis patients. Some TCR beta motif variants had previously been reported in synovial fluid and blood of reactive arthritis patients, which suggested common disease-initiation mechanisms. In peripheral blood, the disease-linked clones were found at relatively low frequencies and had a CD8+ phenotype. Blood from ankylosing spondylitis patients appeared to be characterized by a TCR beta motif composed of 7 to 9 highly homologous amino acid variants.

The sequencer listed for this sample is Illumina HiSeq 2500. Quantitative 5'-RACE with molecular barcodes was used to prepare TCR beta libraries. The study's processing was this. A new computational method, built on a probabilistic model of VDJ rearrangement, was used to identify disease-linked TCR variants. TCRdb itself trimmed the public reads at Q25 with fastp, ran MiXCR and retained productive beta chains. Rows with a matching CDR3 protein are joined into one entry that keeps the most common DNA and genes. The V and J calls were not made by the authors but by TCRdb's processing. The sample includes 190,000 or so distinct CDR3 sequences, with around 13% observed a single time. The top ten clones comprise about 15% of the sample. In the germline V gene, CDR1 corresponds to SGDLS and CDR2 to YYNGEE. The cysteine opens and the phenylalanine closes a CDR3 of 15 amino acids. Only the CDR3 part of the read is kept: 45 bases, read in frame from the first base. The junction shows trimming of 4 bases on V and 2 bases on J, and the gene matches do not reach 9 bases of it.

For this clonotype: The antigen it recognizes is unknown. One base away there is no much larger clone; base qualities are not given.

This receptor was taken from a male donor with ankylosing spondylitis or in good health (not recorded which). Sequenced material: blood, either unsorted or a sorted T cell fraction (not recorded which). This sequence uses TRBV9 and TRBJ2-7; 7 central bases correspond to TRBD2. The nucleotides read TGTGCCAGCAGCCCGGGCGGGGGAGGGACCTACGAGCAGTACTTC. Its translation is CASSPGGGGTYEQYF.